Reported below is one T cell receptor (beta chain). Its antigen is unidentified. Using unique molecular identifiers, the investigators prepared the TCRbeta library. TCRdb fed the PCR reads into MiXCR, producing one record per CDR3 protein. The sample has some 600,000 distinct CDR3 sequences; 10% to 15% are singletons. The record originates from a study of T-cell reconstitution after alpha-beta-depleted transplantation in children. Study results and caveats: The authors attributed T-cell counts and diversity one year after transplant mostly to newly produced T cells. After transplant, at about two months, alpha-beta T cells were reportedly derived from several hundred expanded graft clones. Recipient T cells and thymic progenitors that survived gave rise to the high TCRbeta diversity observed at day 60 in some patients.

V was trimmed by 0 bases and J by 5 bases, leaving 11 bases between them. The CDR3 consists of 15 residues. The chain employs TRBV12-3 or TRBV12-4 and TRBJ1-5; D is undetermined. The clonotype was recovered from a male patient between 5 and 17 years old who had a stem cell transplant for acute myeloid leukemia, so the T cells may come from the graft donor. The material sequenced was PBMCs, mostly from graft donor cells, taken 360 days after TCRalphabeta/CD19-depleted stem cell transplant. The CDR3 here is CASSLAGDGDQPQHF. The DNA of the CDR3 is TGTGCCAGCAGTTTAGCCGGGGATGGTGATCAGCCCCAGCATTTT.